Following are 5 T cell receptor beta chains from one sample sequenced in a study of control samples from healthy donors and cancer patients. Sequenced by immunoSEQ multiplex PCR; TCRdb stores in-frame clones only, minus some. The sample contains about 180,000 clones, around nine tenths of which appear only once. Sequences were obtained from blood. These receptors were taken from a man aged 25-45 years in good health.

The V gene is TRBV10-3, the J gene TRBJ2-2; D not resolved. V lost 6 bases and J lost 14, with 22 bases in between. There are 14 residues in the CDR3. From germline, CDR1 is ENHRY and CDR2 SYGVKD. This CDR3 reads CAISAVSLVGYLFF. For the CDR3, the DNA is TGTGCCATCAGCGCCGTCAGTCTAGTCGGGTATCTGTTTTTT.

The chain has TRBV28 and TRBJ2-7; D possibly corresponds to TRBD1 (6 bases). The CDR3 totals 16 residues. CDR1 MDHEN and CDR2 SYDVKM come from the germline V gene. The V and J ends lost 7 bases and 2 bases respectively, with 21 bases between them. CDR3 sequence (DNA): TGTGCCAGCACCCCGGCGCGACGGACAGAGACCTACGAGCAGTACTTC. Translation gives CASTPARRTETYEQYF.

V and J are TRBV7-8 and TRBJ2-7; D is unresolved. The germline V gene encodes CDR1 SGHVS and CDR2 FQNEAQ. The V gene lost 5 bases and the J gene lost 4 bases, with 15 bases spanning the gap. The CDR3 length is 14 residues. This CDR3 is CASSPGGNPYEQYF. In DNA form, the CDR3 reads TGTGCCAGCAGCCCAGGTGGGAACCCGTACGAGCAGTACTTC.

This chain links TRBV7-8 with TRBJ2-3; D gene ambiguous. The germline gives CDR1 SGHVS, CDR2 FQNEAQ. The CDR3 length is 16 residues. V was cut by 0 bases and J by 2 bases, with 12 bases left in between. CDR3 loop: CASSLAGNQNTDTQYF. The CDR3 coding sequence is TGTGCCAGCAGCTTAGCAGGGAACCAGAACACAGATACGCAGTATTTT. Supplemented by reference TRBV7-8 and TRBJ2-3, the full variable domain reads GAGVSQSPRYKVAKRGQDVALRCDPISGHVSLFWYQQALGQGPEFLTYFQNEAQLDKSGLPSDRFFAERPEGSVSTLKIQRTQQEDSAVYLCASSLAGNQNTDTQYFGPGTRLTVL.

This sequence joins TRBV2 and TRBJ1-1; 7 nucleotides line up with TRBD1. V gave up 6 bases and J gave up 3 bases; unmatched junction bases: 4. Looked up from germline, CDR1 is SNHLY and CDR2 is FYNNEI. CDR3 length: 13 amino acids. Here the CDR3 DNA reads TGTGCCAGCAGCCTGGGACAGTACACTGAAGCTTTCTTT. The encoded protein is CASSLGQYTEAFF.